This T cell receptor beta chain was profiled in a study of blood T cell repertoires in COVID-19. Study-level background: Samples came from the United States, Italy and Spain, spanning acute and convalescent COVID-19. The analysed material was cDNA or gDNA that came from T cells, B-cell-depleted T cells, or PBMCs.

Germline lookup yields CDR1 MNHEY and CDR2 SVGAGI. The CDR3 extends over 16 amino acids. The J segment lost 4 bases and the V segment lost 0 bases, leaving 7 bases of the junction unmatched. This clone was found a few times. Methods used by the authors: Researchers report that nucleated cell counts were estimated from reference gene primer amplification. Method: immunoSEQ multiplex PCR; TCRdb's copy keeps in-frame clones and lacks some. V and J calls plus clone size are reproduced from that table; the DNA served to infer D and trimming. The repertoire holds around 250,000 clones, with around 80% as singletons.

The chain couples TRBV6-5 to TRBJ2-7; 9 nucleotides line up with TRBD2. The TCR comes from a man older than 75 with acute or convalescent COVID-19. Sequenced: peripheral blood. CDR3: CASSYSETSGTYEQYF. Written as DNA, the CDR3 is TGTGCCAGCAGTTACTCGGAGACTAGCGGAACTTACGAGCAGTACTTC.